This T cell receptor (beta chain) was obtained from a study of human T cells and chemical hapten exposure. Time point indicated: patch test 1, 2 weeks after DPC sensitization. Treatment specified: therapeutic diphenylcyclopropenone sensitization with weekly scalp DPC. TCRdb processed the RACE reads anew with MiXCR; each CDR3 protein has one entry. The sample has 350,000 or so distinct CDR3 sequences; approximately 6.9% are singletons. This CDR3 has 16 residues. Germline-derived CDR1 and CDR2 are SGHTS and YDEGEE. Trimming took off 4 bases at V and 4 bases at J, with 20 bases between the two ends. The receptor comes from a woman aged 18-29 years with alopecia areata. Some clones in this sample may be carry-over from other donors' samples. This chain links TRBV5-8 with TRBJ2-5; TRBD1 might be the D (6 bases). Sequences were derived from whole blood, sampled in connection with sensitization to the hapten diphenylcyclopropenone (DPC). CDR3 nucleotide sequence: TGTGCCAGCAGCCCGGGAAAAACAGGGCCGGGAGAGACCCAGTACTTC. Protein: CASSPGKTGPGETQYF. The whole variable domain, filled in from reference TRBV5-8 and TRBJ2-5, reads EAGVTQSPTHLIKTRGQQATLRCSPISGHTSVYWYQQALGLGLQFLLWYDEGEERNRGNFPPRFSGRQFPNYSSELNVNALELEDSALYLCASSPGKTGPGETQYFGPGTRLLVL.